A single sample gave rise to the 4 T cell receptor beta chains below, sequenced in a study of beta chain features in type 1 diabetes. The isolated RNA, all of it, was reverse transcribed, so expressed TCRB transcripts were what got sequenced. Generated by immunoSEQ multiplex PCR, the TCRdb table keeps only in-frame clones and is missing some. The sample holds roughly 240,000 clones, approximately 25% seen once. What these receptors recognize is not known. Study-wide points: Across all four CD4+ subsets, people with type 1 diabetes showed modestly shorter TCRB CDR3s.

The sequenced sample consisted of naive CD4+ T cells from blood. The receptors here all came from a woman aged 25 to 45 with type 1 diabetes.

The chain is built from TRBV7-9 and TRBJ1-1, with D tentatively TRBD1 (5 bases). The CDR3 is 14 amino acids. Trimming stripped 5 bases from V and 8 bases from J, with 18 bases between. Germline V lookup: CDR1 SEHNR, CDR2 FQNEAQ (reference sequence). The chain's CDR3 is CASSLLGGGREAFF. DNA for the CDR3: TGTGCCAGCAGCCTACTTGGGGGGGGACGCGAAGCTTTCTTT.

This clone was observed a few times. The rearrangement uses TRBV25-1 and TRBJ2-1, with a weak D call TRBD2 (6 bases). The germline V gene encodes CDR1 MGHDK and CDR2 SYGVNS. The CDR3 length is 16 residues. V was cut by 4 bases and J by 2 bases, with 15 bases left in between. The CDR3 loop is CASSVISGGPYNEQFF. DNA of the CDR3: TGTGCCAGCAGTGTAATTAGCGGAGGGCCCTACAATGAGCAGTTCTTC.

This clone was recorded only once. The chain couples TRBV5-1 to TRBJ2-5, with D perhaps matching TRBD2 (5 bases). CDR1 is SGHRS, CDR2 YFSETQ, per germline. This CDR3 region has 14 residues. Between the trimmed V and J ends, which lost 4 bases and 5 bases, there was a span of 15 bases. CDR3 nucleotides: TGCGCCAGCAGCCGTGAATTCGGGGTTGAGACCCAGTACTTC. It translates to CASSREFGVETQYF.

The rearrangement links TRBV7-9 to TRBJ2-5; 8 bases fit TRBD2. J was trimmed by 2 bases and V by 0 bases; bases with no gene match: 11. Germline V gene lookup returns CDR1 SEHNR and CDR2 FQNEAQ (reference sequence). The CDR3 spans 18 residues. This CDR3 is CASSLAPGLGDGQETQYF. DNA for the CDR3: TGTGCCAGCAGCTTAGCTCCGGGACTAGGTGATGGGCAAGAGACCCAGTACTTC. Full variable domain (outside the CDR3, taken from reference TRBV7-9 and TRBJ2-5): DTGVSQNPRHKITKRGQNVTFRCDPISEHNRLYWYRQTLGQGPEFLTYFQNEAQLEKSRLLSDRFSAERPKGSFSTLEIQRTEQGDSAMYLCASSLAPGLGDGQETQYFGPGTRLLVL.